Described below is a single T cell receptor (beta chain) sequence and its context. The data were obtained in a study of blood T cell repertoires in COVID-19. Looking at the study overall: Both acute and convalescent COVID-19 samples were obtained from the United States, Italy and Spain. T cells, B-cell-depleted T cells, or PBMCs supplied cDNA or gDNA.

The CDR3 extends over 16 amino acids. Germline V CDR1 and CDR2: SGHRS, YFSETQ. Trimming cost V 4 bases and J 4 bases, with 17 bases left between them. As processed by the authors: Estimation of nucleated cell counts relied on the amplification of reference gene primers. Libraries were prepared by immunoSEQ multiplex PCR; TCRdb keeps only in-frame clonotypes and omits some of them. That table supplies the V and J calls and clone size; D and trimming were determined from the DNA. The table has nearly 110,000 clones, over 70% seen once; the top ten hold about 1%. The clonotype originates from a human donor with acute or convalescent COVID-19. The donor label of this sample is uncertain. The rearrangement links TRBV5-1 to TRBJ2-2, with a weak D call TRBD1 (6 bases). The source material was peripheral blood. CDR3 loop: CASSNPRDTFTGELFF. CDR3 sequence (DNA): TGCGCCAGCAGCAACCCCCGGGACACCTTCACCGGGGAGCTGTTTTTT.